These T cell receptor beta chains were read from a single sample in a study of T cell responses to AZD1222 COVID-19 vaccine. Profiling relied on immunoSEQ multiplex PCR, and the TCRdb table lists in-frame clones only, not all of them. This sample has roughly 130,000 clones, with roughly 85% found just once. The sample consisted of peripheral blood, taken on day 0 of MenACWY control vaccination. Receptors originate from an adult in good health. The CDR3 runs from the conserved cysteine through the conserved F or W. A D gene is named only where the DNA matches it firmly. Size is stated for part of the rows, as once, few or many counts, or as a class when the clone is expanded.

clone_size j_call v_call d_call cdr3_nt cdr3_aa
. TRBJ1-1 TRBV2 . TGTGCCAGCAAGGGTCATGACACTGAAGCTTTCTTT CASKGHDTEAFF
. TRBJ1-3 TRBV15 . TGTGCCACCAGCAGAGACAAAGGCGGGGGACTCCTCTCTGGAAACACCATATATTTT CATSRDKGGGLLSGNTIYF
. TRBJ1-2 TRBV2 TRBD1 TGTGCCAGCAGTGACGAAGGACAGGCGATGAACTATGGCTACACCTTC CASSDEGQAMNYGYTF
. TRBJ1-4 TRBV28 TRBD1 TGTGCCAGCAGTTATCACAGGGGATTGGCTGAAAAACTGTTTTTT CASSYHRGLAEKLFF
. TRBJ2-3 TRBV18 . TGTGCCAGCTCACCACTCGGGACCCCTATAGGCACAGATACGCAGTATTTT CASSPLGTPIGTDTQYF
. TRBJ2-2 TRBV5-6 TRBD1 TGTGCCAGCAGCCGGGGCAACCGGGACAGGGGGGCCGGGGAGCTGTTTTTT CASSRGNRDRGAGELFF
. TRBJ2-3 TRBV6-6 TRBD2 TGTGCCAGCAAATGGCGGGAGGGAGGAGATACGCAGTATTTT CASKWREGGDTQYF
. TRBJ1-3 TRBV7-6 . TGTGCCAGCAGCCCCCAGAGCTCTGGAAACACCATATATTTT CASSPQSSGNTIYF
few TRBJ1-2 TRBV19 TRBD1 TGTGCCAGTAGTACTGTGGGGACAGGGCCAAGAGGCTACACCTTC CASSTVGTGPRGYTF
once TRBJ1-1 TRBV2 . TGTGCCAGCAACCTTTGGGGCACTGAAGCTTTCTTT CASNLWGTEAFF
. TRBJ2-7 TRBV19 . TGTGCCAGTAGTATAGACCCCTACAGGGTTAACGAGCAGTACTTC CASSIDPYRVNEQYF
. TRBJ2-7 TRBV10-2 . TGCGCCAGCATGGCCCAGACGGGAGCCTACGAGCAGTACTTC CASMAQTGAYEQYF
. TRBJ2-1 TRBV3-1/TRBV3-2 . TGTGCCAGCAGCCAGGTAAGCGGATACAATGAGCAGTTCTTC CASSQVSGYNEQFF
. TRBJ2-7 TRBV18 . TGTGCCAGCTCACCAAACATCCGACAGACCTCCTACGAGCAGTACTTC CASSPNIRQTSYEQYF
. TRBJ1-2 TRBV6-5 . TGTGCCAGCAGTTACTCCGGACTTGCCATTTATGGCTACACCTTC CASSYSGLAIYGYTF
once TRBJ1-6 TRBV5-4 . TGTGCCAGCAGCTTGAAAGGGATATCTTCACCCCTCCACTTT CASSLKGISSPLHF
once TRBJ2-3 TRBV3-1/TRBV3-2 TRBD2 TGTGCCAGCAGCCAAGTTTCTAGCGGAGGTACGCAGTATTTT CASSQVSSGGTQYF
few TRBJ2-1 TRBV7-7 TRBD2 TGTGCCAGCAGCAAGGGACTAGGGGGCTACAATGAGCAGTTCTTC CASSKGLGGYNEQFF
once TRBJ1-6 TRBV4-2 TRBD1 TGTGCCAGCAGCCGAAATATGCCGGGACAGCGGTCCACTAATTCACCCCTCCACTTT CASSRNMPGQRSTNSPLHF
. TRBJ1-5 TRBV2 TRBD1 TGTGCCAGCAGTGAGACCCCCGGTGTGAAACAGGGGGACTATGATCAGCCCCAGCATTTT CASSETPGVKQGDYDQPQHF
. TRBJ2-3 TRBV7-2 . TGTGCCAGCAGCCTTGCAGATACGCAGTATTTT CASSLADTQYF
. TRBJ2-7 TRBV24-1 . TGTGCCACCAGTGCGGCAGGGGCGGGCGAGCAGTACTTC CATSAAGAGEQYF
. TRBJ1-2 TRBV6-6 . TGTGCCAGCAGCCTCACAGATTACTATGGCTACACCTTC CASSLTDYYGYTF
. TRBJ1-1 TRBV18 . TGTGCCAGCTCACCGCAGGGGTTGAACACTGAAGCTTTCTTT CASSPQGLNTEAFF
once TRBJ1-2 TRBV24-1 . TGTGCCACCAGTGACCGGGACGGTAACTATGGCTACACCTTC CATSDRDGNYGYTF
. TRBJ2-7 TRBV7-9 . TGTGCCAGCAGCTTAGAAGGTGGTTGGACCTACGAGCAGTACTTC CASSLEGGWTYEQYF
few TRBJ1-4 TRBV7-6 . TGTGCCAGCAGCTTAGTCCTACCCGGGGGCACGAGAAAAGAACTGTTTTTT CASSLVLPGGTRKELFF
. TRBJ2-1 TRBV11-3 TRBD1 TGTGCCAGCAGCTCTCGACAGGGGCCCTCGTTTGAGCAGTTCTTC CASSSRQGPSFEQFF
. TRBJ2-1 TRBV27 . TGTGCCAGCAGTTTATCTCCCGGGAGCGGTGAGCAGTTCTTC CASSLSPGSGEQFF
. TRBJ2-7 TRBV28 . TGTGCCACTCGCATGGGGGGCCCAACTACCTACGAGCAGTACTTC CATRMGGPTTYEQYF
. TRBJ2-1 TRBV5-1 TRBD2 TGCGCCAGCAGCTATAGCGGGAGAAACAATGAGCAGTTCTTC CASSYSGRNNEQFF
. TRBJ2-3 TRBV5-1 . TGCGCCAGCAGTTCAGGGTCCGCGGGTCTAGATACGCAGTATTTT CASSSGSAGLDTQYF
few TRBJ2-1 TRBV7-9 . TGTGCCAGCAGCTTAGCGGGGGGATACGAGCAGTTCTTC CASSLAGGYEQFF
. TRBJ2-3 TRBV9 . TGTGCCAGCGAGGCAGATACGCAGTATTTT CASEADTQYF
. TRBJ1-3 TRBV30 . TGTGCCTGGAAGGACCTGAGCTCTGGAAACACCATATATTTT CAWKDLSSGNTIYF
few TRBJ1-6 TRBV28 . TGTGCCAGCAGTTTAAGGTGGAACAGAACCTCCTATAATTCACCCCTCCACTTT CASSLRWNRTSYNSPLHF
. TRBJ2-1 TRBV4-2 . TGTGCCAGCAGCCTTACGACTAACTACAATGAGCAGTTCTTC CASSLTTNYNEQFF
. TRBJ1-4 TRBV3-1/TRBV3-2 . TGTGCCAGCAGCCAAACCCCGGGACGGCTCAATGAAAAACTGTTTTTT CASSQTPGRLNEKLFF
. TRBJ2-2 TRBV5-1 . TGCGCCAGCAGCTTCCGGACCAACACCGGGGAGCTGTTTTTT CASSFRTNTGELFF
. TRBJ1-2 TRBV28 . TGTGCCAGCAGTTTGATAGATTTGGGGGACTATGGCTACACCTTC CASSLIDLGDYGYTF
. TRBJ2-7 TRBV20-1 TRBD1 TGCAGTGCTAGTCTACTGGACAGGGGCGGCGAGCAGTACTTC CSASLLDRGGEQYF
. TRBJ2-2 TRBV28 . TGTGCCAGCAGTTTGCTACAGGGTCGAGCCGGGGAGCTGTTTTTT CASSLLQGRAGELFF
. TRBJ2-1 TRBV4-1 TRBD1 TGCGCCAGCAAGGGGACAGGGACTGCCAATGAGCAGTTCTTC CASKGTGTANEQFF
. TRBJ1-1 TRBV25-1 TRBD1 TGTGCCAGCAGGAGGGGGCTGGCTGAAGCTTTCTTT CASRRGLAEAFF
. TRBJ2-1 TRBV11-2 . TGTGCCAGCAGCCCTGGGTCGTCGCAGTTCTTC CASSPGSSQFF
. TRBJ2-5 TRBV4-1 TRBD2 TGCGCCAGCAGCCCCACTAGCGGGATGGCAGAGACCCAGTACTTC CASSPTSGMAETQYF
. TRBJ2-5 TRBV10-3 . TGTGCCATACGACAGAAAGAGACCCAGTACTTC CAIRQKETQYF
once TRBJ1-1 TRBV7-8 . TGTGCCAGCAGCCCCTCCCTTTTGGAGGGCACTGAAGCTTTCTTT CASSPSLLEGTEAFF
. TRBJ1-1 TRBV6-5 TRBD1 TGTGCCAGCAGCTTACGGGGTAGACAGGGGCCTGAAGCTTTCTTT CASSLRGRQGPEAFF
. TRBJ2-7 TRBV7-9 . TGTGCCAGCAGTCGACAGTACGAGCAGTACTTC CASSRQYEQYF
. TRBJ2-3 TRBV5-1 TRBD1 TGCGCCAGCAGCCAGACAGGGGCAACAGATACGCAGTATTTT CASSQTGATDTQYF
. TRBJ1-2 TRBV24-1 TRBD1 TGTGCCACCAGCCTAGAATTAACCGGGACAGGAGCTAACTATGGCTACACCTTC CATSLELTGTGANYGYTF
once TRBJ1-1 TRBV2 . TGTGCCAGCACCCCCCTGACCGCCGGGACTGAAGCTTTCTTT CASTPLTAGTEAFF
. TRBJ2-6 TRBV5-1 TRBD2 TGCGCCAGCAGCTTAGCGGGAGCTTCTGGGGCCAACGTCCTGACTTTC CASSLAGASGANVLTF
. TRBJ1-5 TRBV25-1 TRBD1 TGTGCCAGCAGTGGACAGGGAGAACAGCCCCAGCATTTT CASSGQGEQPQHF
. TRBJ2-5 TRBV18 . TGTGCCAGCTCACCCCGACAGCAAGAGACCCAGTACTTC CASSPRQQETQYF
once TRBJ1-5 TRBV9 . TGTGCCAGCAGCTCCATTCATCAGCCCCAGCATTTT CASSSIHQPQHF
. TRBJ2-7 TRBV5-8 TRBD2 TGTGCCAGCAGCTTCTCCGGGACTACCTCCTACGAGCAGTACTTC CASSFSGTTSYEQYF